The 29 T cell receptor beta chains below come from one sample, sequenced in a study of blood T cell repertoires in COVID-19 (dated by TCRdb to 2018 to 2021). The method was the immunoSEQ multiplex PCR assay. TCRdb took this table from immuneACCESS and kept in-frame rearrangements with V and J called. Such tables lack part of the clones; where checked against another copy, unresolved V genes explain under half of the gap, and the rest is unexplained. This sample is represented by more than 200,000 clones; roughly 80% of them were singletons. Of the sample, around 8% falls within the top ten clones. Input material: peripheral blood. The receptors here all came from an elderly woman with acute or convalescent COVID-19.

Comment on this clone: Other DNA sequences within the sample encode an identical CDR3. CDR3 sequence: CASSQGANTEAFF. The CDR3 region has the DNA TGTGCCAGCAGCCAGGGGGCCAACACTGAAGCTTTCTTT. The chain links TRBV3-1 (or the pseudogene TRBV3-2) to TRBJ1-1; maybe TRBD1 (6 bases). The CDR3 has 13 amino acids. Trimming stripped 3 bases from V and 2 bases from J, with 7 bases between. CDR1 LGHDT and CDR2 YNNKEL come from the germline V gene (reference sequence).

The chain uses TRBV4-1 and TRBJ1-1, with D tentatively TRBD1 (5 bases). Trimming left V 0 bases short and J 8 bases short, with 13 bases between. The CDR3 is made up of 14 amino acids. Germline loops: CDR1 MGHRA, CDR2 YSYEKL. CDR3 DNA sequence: TGCGCCAGCAGCCAAGATCTTGAGGGGAGGGAAGCTTTCTTT. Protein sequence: CASSQDLEGREAFF.

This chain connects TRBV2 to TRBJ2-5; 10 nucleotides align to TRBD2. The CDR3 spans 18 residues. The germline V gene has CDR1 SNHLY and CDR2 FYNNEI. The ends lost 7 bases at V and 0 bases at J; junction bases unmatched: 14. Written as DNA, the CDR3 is TGTGCCAGCATCAAGTCGAGACTAGCGGGCGCGTACCAAGAGACCCAGTACTTC. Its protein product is CASIKSRLAGAYQETQYF. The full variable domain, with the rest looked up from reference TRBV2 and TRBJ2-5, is EPEVTQTPSHQVTQMGQEVILRCVPISNHLYFYWYRQILGQKVEFLVSFYNNEISEKSEIFDDQFSVERPDGSNFTLKIRSTKLEDSAMYFCASIKSRLAGAYQETQYFGPGTRLLVL.

The CDR3 coding sequence is TGCAGTGCTAGTACCGGGGGCTCCTATAATTCACCCCTCCACTTT. This codes for CSASTGGSYNSPLHF. The gene calls are TRBV20-1 and TRBJ1-6, with D tentatively TRBD1 (5 bases). Trimming stripped 3 bases from V and 0 bases from J, with 9 bases between. Germline loops: CDR1 DFQATT, CDR2 SNEGSKA (reference sequence). The CDR3 is 15 amino acids.

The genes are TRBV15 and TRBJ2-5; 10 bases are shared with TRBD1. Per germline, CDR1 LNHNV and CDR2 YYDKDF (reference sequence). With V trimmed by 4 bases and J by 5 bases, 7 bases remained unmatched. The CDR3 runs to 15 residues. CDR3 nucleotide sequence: TGTGCCACCAGCACCGGACAGGGGGGACCGGAGACCCAGTACTTC. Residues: CATSTGQGGPETQYF. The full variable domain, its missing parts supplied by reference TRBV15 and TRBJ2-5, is DAMVIQNPRYQVTQFGKPVTLSCSQTLNHNVMYWYQQKSSQAPKLLFHYYDKDFNNEADTPDNFQSRRPNTSFCFLDIRSPGLGDTAMYLCATSTGQGGPETQYFGPGTRLLVL.

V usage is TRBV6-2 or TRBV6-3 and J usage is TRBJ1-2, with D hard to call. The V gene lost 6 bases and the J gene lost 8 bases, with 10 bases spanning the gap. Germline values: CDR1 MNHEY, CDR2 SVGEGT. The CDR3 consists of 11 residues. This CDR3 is CASSLPTGYTF. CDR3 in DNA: TGTGCCAGCAGCCTACCAACAGGCTACACCTTC.

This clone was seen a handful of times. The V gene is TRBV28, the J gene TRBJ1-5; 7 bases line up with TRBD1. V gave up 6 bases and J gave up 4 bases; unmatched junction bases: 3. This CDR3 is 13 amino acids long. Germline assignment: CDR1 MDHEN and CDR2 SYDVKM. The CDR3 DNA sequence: TGTGCCAGCAGGGACAGGAGGAATCAGCCCCAGCATTTT. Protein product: CASRDRRNQPQHF.

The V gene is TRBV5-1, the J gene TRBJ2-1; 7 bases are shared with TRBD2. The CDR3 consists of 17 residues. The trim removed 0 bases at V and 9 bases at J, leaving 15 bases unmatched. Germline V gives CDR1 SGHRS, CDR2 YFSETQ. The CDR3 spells CASSLGLGGTRLGEQFF. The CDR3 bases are TGCGCCAGCAGCTTGGGGCTCGGGGGGACCCGCTTGGGTGAGCAGTTCTTC.

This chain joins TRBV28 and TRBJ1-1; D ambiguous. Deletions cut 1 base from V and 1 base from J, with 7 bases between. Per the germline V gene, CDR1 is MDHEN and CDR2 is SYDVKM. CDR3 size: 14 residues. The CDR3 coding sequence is TGTGCCAGCAGTTTATACAGACAGAACACTGAAGCTTTCTTT. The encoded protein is CASSLYRQNTEAFF.

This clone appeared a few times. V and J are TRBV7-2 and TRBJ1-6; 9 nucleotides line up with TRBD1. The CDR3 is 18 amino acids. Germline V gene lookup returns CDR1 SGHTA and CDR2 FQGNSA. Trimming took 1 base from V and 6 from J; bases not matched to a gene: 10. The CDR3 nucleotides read TGTGCCAGCAGCTTAGAACCCTCCGGGACAGGGTCTAATTCACCCCTCCACTTT. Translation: CASSLEPSGTGSNSPLHF.

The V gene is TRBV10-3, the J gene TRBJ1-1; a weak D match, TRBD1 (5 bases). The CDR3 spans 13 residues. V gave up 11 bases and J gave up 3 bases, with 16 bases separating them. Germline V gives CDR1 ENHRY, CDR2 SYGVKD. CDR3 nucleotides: TGTGCCTCGCTTATCGAAGGGGACACTGAAGCTTTCTTT. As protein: CASLIEGDTEAFF.

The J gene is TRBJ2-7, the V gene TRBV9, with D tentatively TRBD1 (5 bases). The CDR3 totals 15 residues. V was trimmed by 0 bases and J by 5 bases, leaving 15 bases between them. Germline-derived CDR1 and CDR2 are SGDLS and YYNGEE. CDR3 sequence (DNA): TGTGCCAGCAGCGTAGACCCGGGCAGGGCCCACGAGCAGTACTTC. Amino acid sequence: CASSVDPGRAHEQYF.

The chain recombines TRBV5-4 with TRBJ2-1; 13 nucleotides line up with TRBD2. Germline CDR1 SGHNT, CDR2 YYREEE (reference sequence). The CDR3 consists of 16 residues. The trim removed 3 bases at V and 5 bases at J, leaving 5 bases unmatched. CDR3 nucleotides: TGTGCCAGCAGCTCTCCCGGACTAGCGGGAGACAATGAGCAGTTCTTC. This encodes CASSSPGLAGDNEQFF.

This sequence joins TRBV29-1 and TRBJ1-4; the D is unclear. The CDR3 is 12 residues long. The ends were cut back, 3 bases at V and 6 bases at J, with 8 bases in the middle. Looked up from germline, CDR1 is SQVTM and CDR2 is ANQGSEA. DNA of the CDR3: TGCAGCGTTGAGGAGGGAGATGAAAAACTGTTTTTT. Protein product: CSVEEGDEKLFF.

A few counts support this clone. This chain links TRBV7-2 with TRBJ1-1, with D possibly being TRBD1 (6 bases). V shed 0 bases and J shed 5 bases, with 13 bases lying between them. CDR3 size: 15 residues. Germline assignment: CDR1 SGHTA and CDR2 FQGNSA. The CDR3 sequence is CASSLAGDITTEAFF. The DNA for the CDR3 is TGTGCCAGCAGCTTAGCTGGGGACATCACGACTGAAGCTTTCTTT.

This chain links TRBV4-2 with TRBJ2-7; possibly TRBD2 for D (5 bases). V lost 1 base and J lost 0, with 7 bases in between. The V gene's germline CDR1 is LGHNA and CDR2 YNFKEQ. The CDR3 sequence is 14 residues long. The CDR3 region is CASSQGGSSYEQYF. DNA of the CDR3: TGTGCCAGCAGCCAAGGAGGGAGCTCCTACGAGCAGTACTTC.

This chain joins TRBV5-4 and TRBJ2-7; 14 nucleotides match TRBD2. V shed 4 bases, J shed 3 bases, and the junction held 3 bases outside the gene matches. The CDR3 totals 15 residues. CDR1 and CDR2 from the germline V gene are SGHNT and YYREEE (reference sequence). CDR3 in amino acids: CASSTGTSGGYEQYF. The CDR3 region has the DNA TGTGCCAGCAGCACCGGGACTAGCGGGGGCTACGAGCAGTACTTC.

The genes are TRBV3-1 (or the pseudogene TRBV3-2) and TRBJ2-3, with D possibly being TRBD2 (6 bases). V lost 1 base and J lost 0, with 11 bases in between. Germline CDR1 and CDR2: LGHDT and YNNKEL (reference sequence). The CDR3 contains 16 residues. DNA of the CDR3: TGTGCCAGCAGCCAAGTCGCGGGAAGAAGCACAGATACGCAGTATTTT. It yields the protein CASSQVAGRSTDTQYF.

The CDR3 DNA reads TGTGCCAGCAGTGGTGAGGTCAACTCCAATGAGCAGTTCTTC. Protein sequence: CASSGEVNSNEQFF. The chain couples TRBV6-4 to TRBJ2-1, with unresolved D. This CDR3 is 14 amino acids long. CDR1 MRHNA and CDR2 SNTAGT come from the germline V gene. V was pared by 4 bases and J by 6 bases, with 13 bases between.

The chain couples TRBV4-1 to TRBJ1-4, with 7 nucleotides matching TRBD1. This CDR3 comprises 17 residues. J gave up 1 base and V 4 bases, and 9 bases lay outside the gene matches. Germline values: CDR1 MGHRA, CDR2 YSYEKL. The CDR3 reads CASSLRDSHLTNEKLFF. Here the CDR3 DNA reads TGCGCCAGCAGCCTTCGGGACAGTCACTTAACTAATGAAAAACTGTTTTTT.

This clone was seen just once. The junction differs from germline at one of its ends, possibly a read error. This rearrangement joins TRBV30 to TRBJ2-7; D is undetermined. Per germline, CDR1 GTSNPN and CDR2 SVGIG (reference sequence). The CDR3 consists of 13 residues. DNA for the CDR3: TGTGCCCGGAGAGTTGACTCCGGCTCAGAGCAGTACTTC. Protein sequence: CARRVDSGSEQYF.

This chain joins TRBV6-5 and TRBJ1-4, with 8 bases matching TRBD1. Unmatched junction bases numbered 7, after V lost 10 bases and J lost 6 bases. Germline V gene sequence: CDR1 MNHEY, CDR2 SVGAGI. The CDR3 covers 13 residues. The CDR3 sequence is CATQTGVDEKLFF. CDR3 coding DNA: TGTGCCACCCAGACAGGGGTTGATGAAAAACTGTTTTTT.

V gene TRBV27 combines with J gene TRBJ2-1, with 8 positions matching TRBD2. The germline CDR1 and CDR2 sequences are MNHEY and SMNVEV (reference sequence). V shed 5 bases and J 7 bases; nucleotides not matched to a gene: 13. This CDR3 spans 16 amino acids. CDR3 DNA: TGTGCCAGCAGTCCTCCCTACGGGAGGGCCAGGAATGAGCAGTTCTTC. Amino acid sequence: CASSPPYGRARNEQFF.

Written as DNA, the CDR3 is TGCGCCAGCCGTCTAAGTGAATCGTCCGAGCAGTACTTC. Translated, it gives CASRLSESSEQYF. V and J are TRBV5-1 and TRBJ2-7; D is unclear. The CDR3 contains 13 residues. The V gene's germline CDR1 is SGHRS and CDR2 YFSETQ. V lost 7 bases and J 6 bases, leaving 17 bases between the germline ends.

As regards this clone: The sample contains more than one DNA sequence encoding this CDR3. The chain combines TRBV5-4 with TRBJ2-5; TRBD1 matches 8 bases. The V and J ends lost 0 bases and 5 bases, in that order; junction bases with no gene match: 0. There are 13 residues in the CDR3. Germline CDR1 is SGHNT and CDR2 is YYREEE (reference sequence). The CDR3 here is CASSLDRGETQYF. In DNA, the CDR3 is TGTGCCAGCAGCTTGGACAGGGGGGAGACCCAGTACTTC.

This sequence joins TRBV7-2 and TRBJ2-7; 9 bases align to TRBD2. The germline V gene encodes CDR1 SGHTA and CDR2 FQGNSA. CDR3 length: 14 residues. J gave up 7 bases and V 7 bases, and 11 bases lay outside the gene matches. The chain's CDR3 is CASTLPPSGREQYF. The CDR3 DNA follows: TGTGCCAGCACCCTTCCGCCGAGCGGGAGGGAGCAGTACTTC.

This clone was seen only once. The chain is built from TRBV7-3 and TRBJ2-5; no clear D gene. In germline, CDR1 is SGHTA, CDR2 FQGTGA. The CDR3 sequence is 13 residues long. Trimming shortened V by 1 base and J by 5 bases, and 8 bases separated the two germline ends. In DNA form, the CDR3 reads TGTGCCAGCAGCTTAATATCGAGGGAGACCCAGTACTTC. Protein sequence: CASSLISRETQYF.

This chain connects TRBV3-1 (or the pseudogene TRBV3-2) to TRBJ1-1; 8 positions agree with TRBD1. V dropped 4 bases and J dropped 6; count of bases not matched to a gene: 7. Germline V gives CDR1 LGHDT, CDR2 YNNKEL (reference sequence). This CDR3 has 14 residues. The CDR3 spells CASSPDRAGAEAFF. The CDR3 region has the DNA TGTGCCAGCAGCCCGGACAGGGCGGGGGCTGAAGCTTTCTTT.

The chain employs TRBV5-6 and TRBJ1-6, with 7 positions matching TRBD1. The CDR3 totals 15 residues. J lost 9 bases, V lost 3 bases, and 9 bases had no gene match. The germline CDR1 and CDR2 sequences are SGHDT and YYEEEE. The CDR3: CASSSTGTVFSPLHF. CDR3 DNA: TGTGCCAGCAGCTCCACCGGGACAGTATTTTCACCCCTCCACTTT.